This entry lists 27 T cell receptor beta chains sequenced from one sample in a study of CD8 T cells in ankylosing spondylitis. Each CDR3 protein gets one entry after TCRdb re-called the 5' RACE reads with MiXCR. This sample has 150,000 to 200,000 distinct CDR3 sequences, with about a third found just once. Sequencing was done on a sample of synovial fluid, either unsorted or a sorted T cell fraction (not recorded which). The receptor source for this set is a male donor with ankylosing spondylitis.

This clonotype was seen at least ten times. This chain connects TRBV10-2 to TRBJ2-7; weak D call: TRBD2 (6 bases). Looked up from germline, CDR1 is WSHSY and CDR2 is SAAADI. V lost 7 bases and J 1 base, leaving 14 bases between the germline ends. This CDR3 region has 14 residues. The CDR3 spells CASKMWDSSYEQYF. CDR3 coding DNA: TGCGCCAGCAAAATGTGGGACTCTTCCTACGAGCAGTACTTC.

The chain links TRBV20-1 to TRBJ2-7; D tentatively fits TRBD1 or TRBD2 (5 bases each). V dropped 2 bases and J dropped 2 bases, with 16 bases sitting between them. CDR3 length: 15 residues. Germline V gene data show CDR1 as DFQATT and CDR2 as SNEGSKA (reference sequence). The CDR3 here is CSARQTGTAAYEQYF. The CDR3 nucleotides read TGCAGTGCTAGACAGACCGGGACGGCCGCCTACGAGCAGTACTTC.

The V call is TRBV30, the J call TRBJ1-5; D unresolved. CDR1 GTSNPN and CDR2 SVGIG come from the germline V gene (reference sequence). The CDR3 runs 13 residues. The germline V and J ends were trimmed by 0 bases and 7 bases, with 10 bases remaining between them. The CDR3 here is CAWSVGPGQPQHF. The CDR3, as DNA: TGTGCCTGGAGTGTAGGCCCGGGGCAGCCCCAGCATTTT.

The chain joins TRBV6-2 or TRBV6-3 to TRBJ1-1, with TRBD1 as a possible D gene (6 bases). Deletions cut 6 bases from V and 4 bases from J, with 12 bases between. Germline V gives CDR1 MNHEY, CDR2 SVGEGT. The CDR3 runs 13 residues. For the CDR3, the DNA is TGTGCCAGCAGACAGGGCGGAGGCACTGAAGCTTTCTTT. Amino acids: CASRQGGGTEAFF.

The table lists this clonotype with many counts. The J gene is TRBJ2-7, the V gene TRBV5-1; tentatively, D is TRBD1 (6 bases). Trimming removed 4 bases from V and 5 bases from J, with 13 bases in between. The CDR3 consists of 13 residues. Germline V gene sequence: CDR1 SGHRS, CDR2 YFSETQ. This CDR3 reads CASSPRDTDEQYF. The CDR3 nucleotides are TGCGCCAGCAGCCCCCGGGACACCGACGAGCAGTACTTC. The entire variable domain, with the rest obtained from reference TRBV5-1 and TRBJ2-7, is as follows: KAGVTQTPRYLIKTRGQQVTLSCSPISGHRSVSWYQQTPGQGLQFLFEYFSETQRNKGNFPGRFSGRQFSNSRSEMNVSTLELGDSALYLCASSPRDTDEQYFGPGTRLTVT.

The CDR3 coding sequence is TGTGCCAGCAGACTAGCCTTGGACAGGGCGGTACGAAACACCATATATTTT. Translated, it gives CASRLALDRAVRNTIYF. This chain uses TRBV7-9 with TRBJ1-3; 8 bases map to TRBD1. This CDR3 has 17 amino acids. CDR1 is SEHNR, CDR2 FQNEAQ, per germline (reference sequence). After removal of 6 bases from V and 5 bases from J, the junction contained 15 bases not matched to a gene.

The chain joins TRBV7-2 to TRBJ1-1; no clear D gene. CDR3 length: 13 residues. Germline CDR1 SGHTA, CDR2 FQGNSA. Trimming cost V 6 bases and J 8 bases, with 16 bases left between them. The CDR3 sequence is CASSRTWQAEAFF. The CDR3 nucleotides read TGTGCCAGCAGTCGTACGTGGCAAGCGGAAGCTTTCTTT.

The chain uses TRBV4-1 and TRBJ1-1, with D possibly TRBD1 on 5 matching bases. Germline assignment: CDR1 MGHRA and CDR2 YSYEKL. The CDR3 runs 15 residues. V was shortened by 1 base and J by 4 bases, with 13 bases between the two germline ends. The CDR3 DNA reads TGCGCCAGCAGCCAAGCGGTCAGGGAAGGCACTGAAGCTTTCTTT. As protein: CASSQAVREGTEAFF.

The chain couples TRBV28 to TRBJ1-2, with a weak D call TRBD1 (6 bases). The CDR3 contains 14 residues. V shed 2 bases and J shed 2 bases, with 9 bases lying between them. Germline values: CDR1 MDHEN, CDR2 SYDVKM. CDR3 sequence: CASSLGGHNYGYTF. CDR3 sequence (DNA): TGTGCCAGCAGTTTAGGGGGACACAACTATGGCTACACCTTC.

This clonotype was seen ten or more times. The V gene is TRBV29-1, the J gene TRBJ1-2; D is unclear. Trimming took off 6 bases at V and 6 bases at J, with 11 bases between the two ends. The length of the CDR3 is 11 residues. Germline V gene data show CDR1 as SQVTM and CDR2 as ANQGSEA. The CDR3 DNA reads TGCAGCGTCAGCCTTGGGGATGGCTACACCTTC. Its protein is CSVSLGDGYTF.

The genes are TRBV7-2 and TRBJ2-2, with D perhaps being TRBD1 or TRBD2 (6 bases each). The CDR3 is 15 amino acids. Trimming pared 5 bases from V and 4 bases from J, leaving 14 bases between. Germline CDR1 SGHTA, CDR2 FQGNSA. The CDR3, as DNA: TGTGCCAGCAGCAGCCCTGGGGGGCCCACCGGGGAGCTGTTTTTT. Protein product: CASSSPGGPTGELFF.

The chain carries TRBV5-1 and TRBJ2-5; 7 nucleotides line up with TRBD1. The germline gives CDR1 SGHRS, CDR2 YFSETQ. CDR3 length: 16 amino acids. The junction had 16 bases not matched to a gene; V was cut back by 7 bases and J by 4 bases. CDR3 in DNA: TGCGCCAGCCGCCTCCTAGAGGGGGCCCAGCGAGAGACCCAGTACTTC. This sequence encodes CASRLLEGAQRETQYF.

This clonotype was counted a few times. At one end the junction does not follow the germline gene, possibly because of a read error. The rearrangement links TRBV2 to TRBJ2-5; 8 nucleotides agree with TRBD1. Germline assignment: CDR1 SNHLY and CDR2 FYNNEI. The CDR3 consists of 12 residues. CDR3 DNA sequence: TGTGCCACACAGGGGGGTCGAGAGGCCCAGTACTTC. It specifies CATQGGREAQYF.

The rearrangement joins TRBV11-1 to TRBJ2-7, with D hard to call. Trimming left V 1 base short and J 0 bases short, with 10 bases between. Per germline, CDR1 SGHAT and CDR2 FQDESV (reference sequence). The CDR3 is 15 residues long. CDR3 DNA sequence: TGTGCCAGCAGCTTAGAGGCCTTGAGCTCCTACGAGCAGTACTTC. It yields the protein CASSLEALSSYEQYF.

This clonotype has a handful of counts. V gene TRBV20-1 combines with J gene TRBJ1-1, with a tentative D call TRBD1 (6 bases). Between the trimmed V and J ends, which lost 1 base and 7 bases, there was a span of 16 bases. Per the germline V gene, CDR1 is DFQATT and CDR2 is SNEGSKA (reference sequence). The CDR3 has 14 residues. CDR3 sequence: CSARVGGGALEAFF. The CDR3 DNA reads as TGCAGTGCTAGAGTAGGCGGGGGGGCCCTTGAAGCTTTCTTT.

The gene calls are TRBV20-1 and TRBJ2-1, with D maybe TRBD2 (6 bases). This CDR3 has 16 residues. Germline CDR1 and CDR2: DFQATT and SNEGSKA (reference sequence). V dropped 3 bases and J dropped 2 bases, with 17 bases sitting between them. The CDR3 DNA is TGCAGTGCTAGGATAAGTGGGCGGGGAGCCTACAATGAGCAGTTCTTC. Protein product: CSARISGRGAYNEQFF.

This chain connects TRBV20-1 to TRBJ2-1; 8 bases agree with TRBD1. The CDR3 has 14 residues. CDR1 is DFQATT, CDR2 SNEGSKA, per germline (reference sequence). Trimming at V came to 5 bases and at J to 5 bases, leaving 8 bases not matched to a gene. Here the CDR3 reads CSAPDYRGNNEQFF. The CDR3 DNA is TGCAGTGCTCCGGACTACAGGGGGAACAATGAGCAGTTCTTC.

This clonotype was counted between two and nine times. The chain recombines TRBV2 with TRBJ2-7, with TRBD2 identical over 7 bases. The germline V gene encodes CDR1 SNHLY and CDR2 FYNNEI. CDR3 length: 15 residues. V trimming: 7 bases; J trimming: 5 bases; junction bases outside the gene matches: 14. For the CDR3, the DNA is TGTGCCAGCAAGAACAGGCGCGGGGGAGCTAACGAGCAGTACTTC. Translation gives CASKNRRGGANEQYF.

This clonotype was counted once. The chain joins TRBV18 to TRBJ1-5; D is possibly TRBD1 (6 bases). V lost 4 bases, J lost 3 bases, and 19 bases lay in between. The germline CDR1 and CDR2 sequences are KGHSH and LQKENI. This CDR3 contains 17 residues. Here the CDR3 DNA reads TGTGCCAGCTCACAATACCCTGTGACAGGATTCAATCAGCCCCAGCATTTT. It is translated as CASSQYPVTGFNQPQHF.

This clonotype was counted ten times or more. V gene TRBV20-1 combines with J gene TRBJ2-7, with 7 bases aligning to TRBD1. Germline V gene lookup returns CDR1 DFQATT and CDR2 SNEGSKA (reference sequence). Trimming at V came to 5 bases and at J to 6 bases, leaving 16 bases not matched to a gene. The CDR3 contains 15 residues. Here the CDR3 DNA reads TGCAGTGCTGCATCTCCCATGACAGGGAGCGGCGAGCAGTACTTC. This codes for CSAASPMTGSGEQYF.

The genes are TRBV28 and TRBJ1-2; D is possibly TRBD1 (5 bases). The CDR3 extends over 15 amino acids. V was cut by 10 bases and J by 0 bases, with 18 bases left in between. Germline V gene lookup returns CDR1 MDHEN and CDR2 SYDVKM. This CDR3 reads CATLPGGTSNYGYTF. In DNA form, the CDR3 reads TGTGCCACCCTCCCAGGAGGGACCTCTAACTATGGCTACACCTTC.

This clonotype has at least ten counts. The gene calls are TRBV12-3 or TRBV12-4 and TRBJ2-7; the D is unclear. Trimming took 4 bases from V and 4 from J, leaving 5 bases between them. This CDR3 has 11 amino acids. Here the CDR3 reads CASSYSYEQYF. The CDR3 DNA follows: TGTGCCAGCAGTTACTCGTACGAGCAGTACTTC.

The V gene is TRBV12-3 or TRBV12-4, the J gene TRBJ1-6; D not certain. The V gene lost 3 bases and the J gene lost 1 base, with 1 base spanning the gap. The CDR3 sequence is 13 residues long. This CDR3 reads CASSLSYNSPLHF. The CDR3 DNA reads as TGTGCCAGCAGTTTGTCCTATAATTCACCCCTCCACTTT.

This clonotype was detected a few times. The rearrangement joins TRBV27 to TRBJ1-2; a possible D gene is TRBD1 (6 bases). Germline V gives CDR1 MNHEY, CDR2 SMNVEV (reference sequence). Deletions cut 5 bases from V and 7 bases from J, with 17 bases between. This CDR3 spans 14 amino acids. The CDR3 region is CASSTSQGKGGYTF. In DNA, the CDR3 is TGTGCCAGCAGTACTTCCCAGGGGAAAGGTGGCTACACCTTC.

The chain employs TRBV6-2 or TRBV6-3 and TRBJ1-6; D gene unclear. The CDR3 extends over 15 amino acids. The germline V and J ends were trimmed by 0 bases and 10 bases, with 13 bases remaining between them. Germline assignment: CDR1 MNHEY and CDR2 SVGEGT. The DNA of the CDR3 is TGTGCCAGCAGTTACTCTAGGGAAGTCCGGTCACCCCTCCACTTT. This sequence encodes CASSYSREVRSPLHF.

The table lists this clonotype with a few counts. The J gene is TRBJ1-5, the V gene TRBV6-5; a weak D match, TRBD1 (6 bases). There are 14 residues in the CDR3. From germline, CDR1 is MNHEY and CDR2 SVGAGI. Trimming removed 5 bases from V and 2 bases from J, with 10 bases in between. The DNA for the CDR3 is TGTGCCAGCAGTCACCGGACAGGCAATCAGCCCCAGCATTTT. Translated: CASSHRTGNQPQHF.

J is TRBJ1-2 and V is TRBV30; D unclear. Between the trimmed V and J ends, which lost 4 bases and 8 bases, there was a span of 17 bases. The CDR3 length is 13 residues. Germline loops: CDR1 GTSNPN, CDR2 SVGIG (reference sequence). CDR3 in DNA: TGTGCCTGGAATCCGGCAGGTTCGATCGGCTACACCTTC. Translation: CAWNPAGSIGYTF.